The 11 T cell receptor beta chains below all came from one sample that was sequenced in a study of beta chain features in type 1 diabetes. Study-level points and caveats: Type 1 diabetes patients had moderately but significantly shorter TCRB CDR3s in all four CD4+ subsets.

Reverse transcribing all isolated RNA meant expressed TCRB transcripts were sequenced. Assay: immunoSEQ multiplex PCR; the TCRdb copy retains only in-frame clones and omits some. Altogether approximately 250,000 clones are present, approximately 11% being singletons, with the ten largest covering about 0.018%. What these receptors recognize is not known. The sequencing input was naive CD4+ T cells from blood. The receptor set was obtained from a man younger than 40 with type 1 diabetes.

The table lists this clone with a few counts. The genes are TRBV2 and TRBJ1-1, with unresolved D. Trimming removed 4 bases from V and 1 base from J, with 4 bases in between. The germline gives CDR1 SNHLY, CDR2 FYNNEI. The CDR3 is 12 residues long. Written as DNA, the CDR3 is TGTGCCAGCAGTGTCAGGAACACTGAAGCTTTCTTT. Amino acids: CASSVRNTEAFF.

The V gene is TRBV5-1, the J gene TRBJ1-1, with D possibly TRBD1 on 5 matching bases. Germline CDR1 is SGHRS and CDR2 is YFSETQ. The V end was cut by 4 bases, the J end by 1 base, with 23 bases between. The CDR3 has 18 amino acids. The CDR3 reads CASSTIAGEQNTNTEAFF. The CDR3 DNA follows: TGCGCCAGCAGCACCATTGCGGGGGAACAGAACACGAACACTGAAGCTTTCTTT. Looking up the rest from reference TRBV5-1 and TRBJ1-1 gives the full variable domain: KAGVTQTPRYLIKTRGQQVTLSCSPISGHRSVSWYQQTPGQGLQFLFEYFSETQRNKGNFPGRFSGRQFSNSRSEMNVSTLELGDSALYLCASSTIAGEQNTNTEAFFGQGTRLTVV.

J is TRBJ2-7 and V is TRBV2; tentative D call: TRBD2 (6 bases). Germline-derived CDR1 and CDR2 are SNHLY and FYNNEI. V lost 0 bases, J lost 1 base, and 10 bases lay in between. CDR3 size: 15 residues. The CDR3 DNA reads as TGTGCCAGCAGTGAAGCACTAGCTAAATCCTACGAGCAGTACTTC. Its translation: CASSEALAKSYEQYF.

CDR3 residues: CASTPTVSNQPQHF. Here the CDR3 DNA reads TGTGCCAGTACGCCGACAGTTAGCAATCAGCCCCAGCATTTT. The J gene is TRBJ1-5, the V gene TRBV19, with D possibly TRBD1 on 5 matching bases. Germline V gives CDR1 LNHDA, CDR2 SQIVND (reference sequence). The CDR3 sequence is 14 residues long. The V end was cut by 7 bases, the J end by 0 bases, with 10 bases between.

The J gene is TRBJ2-1, the V gene TRBV9, with 8 nucleotides matching TRBD2. CDR3 length: 15 residues. Trimming removed 4 bases from V and 4 bases from J; junction bases left unmatched: 7. Germline V lookup: CDR1 SGDLS, CDR2 YYNGEE. The CDR3 coding sequence is TGTGCCAGCAGCTCCACGGGGGGGACGTACAATGAGCAGTTCTTC. It codes for CASSSTGGTYNEQFF.

Here the CDR3 DNA reads TGTGCCAGCAGACAACAGAGCGGGGTAAGGTACGAGCAGTACTTC. This sequence encodes CASRQQSGVRYEQYF. The rearrangement uses TRBV7-2 and TRBJ2-7, with 7 bases that match TRBD2. CDR1 is SGHTA and CDR2 is FQGNSA in the germline V gene. The CDR3 has 15 amino acids. The ends lost 6 bases at V and 4 bases at J; junction bases unmatched: 12.

The V call is TRBV5-6, the J call TRBJ1-1; D is unresolved. The CDR3 loop spans 13 amino acids. V was cut by 0 bases and J by 10 bases, with 13 bases left in between. From germline, CDR1 is SGHDT and CDR2 YYEEEE. As DNA, the CDR3 is TGTGCCAGCAGCTTGGCGGCAGGTGTAGGAGCTTTCTTT. Translated: CASSLAAGVGAFF.

The CDR3 region is CASSIAPRDNVLTF. The CDR3, as DNA: TGTGCCAGTAGTATAGCCCCACGGGACAACGTCCTGACTTTC. This chain uses TRBV19 with TRBJ2-6; a weak D match, TRBD2 (5 bases). Trimming took 1 base from V and 9 from J, leaving 10 bases between them. Germline V lookup: CDR1 LNHDA, CDR2 SQIVND (reference sequence). The CDR3 consists of 14 residues. Full variable domain (missing parts from reference TRBV19 and TRBJ2-6): DGGITQSPKYLFRKEGQNVTLSCEQNLNHDAMYWYRQDPGQGLRLIYYSQIVNDFQKGDIAEGYSVSREKKESFPLTVTSAQKNPTAFYLCASSIAPRDNVLTFGAGSRLTVL.

This clone appeared a single time. The chain uses TRBV11-2 and TRBJ1-2, with D unclear. Germline CDR1 is SGHAT and CDR2 is FQNNGV. V lost 5 bases and J lost 4, with 20 bases in between. This CDR3 is built from 16 residues. In DNA form, the CDR3 reads TGTGCCAGCAGCCCCATTCTGGGCCTCTCCCTCTATGGCTACACCTTC. It yields the protein CASSPILGLSLYGYTF.

The rearrangement uses TRBV5-4 and TRBJ1-1, with 7 nucleotides matching TRBD1. The CDR3 has 16 residues. V lost 4 bases, J lost 5 bases, and 14 bases stayed unmatched. Germline V lookup: CDR1 SGHNT, CDR2 YYREEE (reference sequence). CDR3: CASSDRTGAQGTEAFF. The CDR3 DNA reads TGTGCCAGCAGCGACCGGACAGGCGCGCAGGGGACTGAAGCTTTCTTT.

The gene calls are TRBV5-1 and TRBJ2-5; D possibly corresponds to TRBD1 (6 bases). Germline-derived CDR1 and CDR2 are SGHRS and YFSETQ. This CDR3 has 13 amino acids. Between the trimmed V and J ends, which lost 4 bases and 5 bases, there was a span of 12 bases. CDR3 in DNA: TGCGCCAGCAGCCCCCGAACAGGGGAGACCCAGTACTTC. This translates into CASSPRTGETQYF.